These 23 T cell receptor beta chains were all obtained from the same sample, sequenced in a study of shared clonotypes between healthy human individuals. Generated by immunoSEQ multiplex PCR, the TCRdb table keeps only in-frame clones and is missing some. The sample holds about 1 million clones, 65% to 80% seen once. The material sequenced was memory CD4+ T cells sorted from blood. Described subset: CD45RA-negative fraction. These receptors originate from a man younger than 35 in good health.

The rearrangement joins TRBV18 to TRBJ1-2; D is uncertain. The ends were cut back, 2 bases at V and 14 bases at J, with 15 bases in the middle. CDR1 and CDR2 (germline): KGHSH, LQKENI. This CDR3 contains 12 residues. The CDR3 protein is CASSPSRDAWTF. DNA of the CDR3: TGTGCCAGCTCACCATCTAGGGATGCTTGGACCTTC.

The chain couples TRBV5-1 to TRBJ2-2; the D is unclear. Per the germline V gene, CDR1 is SGHRS and CDR2 is YFSETQ. CDR3 length equals 14 residues. V dropped 4 bases and J dropped 0 bases, with 7 bases sitting between them. DNA for the CDR3: TGCGCCAGCAGCCCTATATCGAACACCGGGGAGCTGTTTTTT. As protein: CASSPISNTGELFF.

This chain uses TRBV19 with TRBJ2-5; perhaps TRBD1 as D (8 bases). V was pared by 2 bases and J by 4 bases, with 20 bases between. The CDR3 runs to 17 residues. Germline V lookup: CDR1 LNHDA, CDR2 SQIVND (reference sequence). The CDR3 nucleotides read TGTGCCAGTAGTATATTGGCGACAGGGGTAGCGGGAGAGACCCAGTACTTC. Amino acid sequence: CASSILATGVAGETQYF. The full variable domain, completed using reference TRBV19 and TRBJ2-5, is DGGITQSPKYLFRKEGQNVTLSCEQNLNHDAMYWYRQDPGQGLRLIYYSQIVNDFQKGDIAEGYSVSREKKESFPLTVTSAQKNPTAFYLCASSILATGVAGETQYFGPGTRLLVL.

This chain uses TRBV5-4 with TRBJ2-5; 10 bases are a match to TRBD2. The CDR3 is made up of 15 amino acids. Germline CDR1 and CDR2: SGHNT and YYREEE (reference sequence). J gave up 3 bases and V 4 bases, and 6 bases lay outside the gene matches. The DNA for the CDR3 is TGTGCCAGCAGCCCGAGACTAGCGGGTGAAGAGACCCAGTACTTC. This encodes CASSPRLAGEETQYF.

The chain employs TRBV5-1 and TRBJ2-1; tentative D call: TRBD1 (6 bases). V lost 2 bases and J 0 bases, leaving 9 bases between the germline ends. This CDR3 spans 15 amino acids. Looked up from germline, CDR1 is SGHRS and CDR2 is YFSETQ. The CDR3 reads CASSFDRSSYNEQFF. The CDR3, as DNA: TGCGCCAGCAGCTTCGACAGGAGCTCCTACAATGAGCAGTTCTTC.

Regarding this clone: Additional DNA sequences in this sample encode the identical CDR3. The CDR3 region has the DNA TGTGCCAGCAGTGCCCCGGGACACTCCTACGAGCAGTACTTC. It encodes CASSAPGHSYEQYF. The chain links TRBV28 to TRBJ2-7; the D gene is possibly TRBD1 (6 bases). Looked up from germline, CDR1 is MDHEN and CDR2 is SYDVKM. V lost 5 bases and J lost 0, with 11 bases in between. CDR3 length: 14 residues.

This clone was picked up one time. Different DNA sequences within this sample yield the same CDR3. This chain uses TRBV5-4 with TRBJ2-3; D is ambiguous. Germline CDR1 reads SGHNT; CDR2 reads YYREEE (reference sequence). This CDR3 contains 11 residues. Trimming left V 2 bases short and J 5 bases short, with 3 bases between. CDR3 in amino acids: CASSLEDTQYF. CDR3 nucleotides: TGTGCCAGCAGCTTAGAAGATACGCAGTATTTT.

This clone appeared once. Within the sample, other DNA sequences also encode this same CDR3. The chain uses TRBV5-1 and TRBJ2-3; 8 bases agree with TRBD1. The ends lost 3 bases at V and 3 bases at J; junction bases unmatched: 3. The CDR3 runs to 14 residues. Germline-derived CDR1 and CDR2 are SGHRS and YFSETQ. DNA for the CDR3: TGCGCCAGCAGCTCGGGACAGGATACAGATACGCAGTATTTT. Its translation: CASSSGQDTDTQYF.

About this clone: The same CDR3 also results from other DNA sequences found in this sample. V is TRBV6-5 and J is TRBJ2-7; 7 positions match TRBD1. V gave up 6 bases and J gave up 1 base; unmatched junction bases: 3. This CDR3 has 13 residues. The germline V gene has CDR1 MNHEY and CDR2 SVGAGI. The DNA of the CDR3 is TGTGCCAGCAGCCGACAGGGTTCCTACGAGCAGTACTTC. This translates into CASSRQGSYEQYF.

This clone was picked up a small number of times. The chain carries TRBV13 and TRBJ2-3; D unclear. CDR3 size: 15 residues. The germline V and J ends were trimmed by 5 bases and 0 bases, with 12 bases remaining between them. CDR1 PRHDT and CDR2 FYEKMQ come from the germline V gene (reference sequence). The chain's CDR3 is CASSPPGSSTDTQYF. CDR3 DNA sequence: TGTGCCAGCAGCCCGCCCGGATCTAGCACAGATACGCAGTATTTT. The entire variable domain, with the rest obtained from reference TRBV13 and TRBJ2-3, is as follows: AAGVIQSPRHLIKEKRETATLKCYPIPRHDTVYWYQQGPGQDPQFLISFYEKMQSDKGSIPDRFSAQQFSDYHSELNMSSLELGDSALYFCASSPPGSSTDTQYFGPGTRLTVL.

This chain uses TRBV5-4 with TRBJ2-7; weak D call: TRBD1 (6 bases). With 0 bases removed from V and 7 bases from J, the gap between germline ends came to 14 bases. Germline V gives CDR1 SGHNT, CDR2 YYREEE (reference sequence). This CDR3 is built from 14 residues. CDR3 sequence: CASSLDQGLYEQYF. The DNA of the CDR3 is TGTGCCAGCAGCTTGGATCAGGGGTTGTATGAGCAGTACTTC.

The J gene is TRBJ2-7, the V gene TRBV7-8, with D uncertain. The V end was cut by 1 base, the J end by 6 bases, with 7 bases between. From germline, CDR1 is SGHVS and CDR2 FQNEAQ. This CDR3 is built from 12 residues. The CDR3 DNA follows: TGTGCCAGCAGCTTAGTCGCGTCCGAGCAGTACTTC. Translated: CASSLVASEQYF.

This chain joins TRBV5-6 and TRBJ2-7; TRBD2 matches 13 bases. This CDR3 region has 17 residues. The trim removed 2 bases at V and 5 bases at J, leaving 10 bases unmatched. The germline gives CDR1 SGHDT, CDR2 YYEEEE. CDR3 nucleotides: TGTGCCAGCAGCTTCGGGTGGACTAGCGGGAGATGGAACGAGCAGTACTTC. Translating gives CASSFGWTSGRWNEQYF.

The chain recombines TRBV5-4 with TRBJ1-1, with D maybe TRBD1 (5 bases). The V gene's germline CDR1 is SGHNT and CDR2 YYREEE (reference sequence). CDR3 length equals 13 residues. The germline V and J ends were trimmed by 4 bases and 6 bases, with 13 bases remaining between them. CDR3 region: CASSLVGGPEAFF. The CDR3, as DNA: TGTGCCAGCAGCCTTGTGGGGGGACCTGAAGCTTTCTTT.

The V and J genes are TRBV30 and TRBJ2-5; 10 bases align to TRBD1. The V segment lost 6 bases and the J segment 5 bases; nucleotides outside the gene matches: 6. The length of the CDR3 is 13 residues. Germline V lookup: CDR1 GTSNPN, CDR2 SVGIG (reference sequence). The CDR3 sequence: CACEPGQGETQYF. CDR3 DNA: TGTGCCTGTGAACCGGGACAGGGGGAGACCCAGTACTTC.

Note on this clone: The identical CDR3 is also encoded by other nucleotide sequences in the sample. The chain recombines TRBV18 with TRBJ2-1; D may be TRBD2 (7 bases). The V end lost 3 bases, the J end lost 2 bases, and 8 bases lay between the germline ends. The CDR3 consists of 14 residues. Germline V CDR1 and CDR2: KGHSH, LQKENI. This chain's CDR3 is CASSPGGPYNEQFF. Here the CDR3 DNA reads TGTGCCAGCTCACCGGGGGGGCCCTACAATGAGCAGTTCTTC.

The chain combines TRBV30 with TRBJ2-1, with unresolved D. This CDR3 spans 11 amino acids. The V end lost 2 bases, the J end lost 10 bases, and 9 bases lay between the germline ends. Per germline, CDR1 GTSNPN and CDR2 SVGIG (reference sequence). The CDR3 loop is CAWSSLQEQFF. CDR3 in DNA: TGTGCCTGGAGTTCCCTTCAGGAGCAGTTCTTC.

The chain joins TRBV9 to TRBJ1-4; TRBD1 might be the D (5 bases). The germline V gene has CDR1 SGDLS and CDR2 YYNGEE. This CDR3 region has 15 residues. V lost 4 bases, J lost 8 bases, and 18 bases lay in between. Here the CDR3 DNA reads TGTGCCAGCAGCCCCTCCCCCCTAACAGGAGAAAAACTGTTTTTT. Its translation: CASSPSPLTGEKLFF.

The table lists this clone with a count of one. The chain combines TRBV4-3 with TRBJ2-2, with 10 nucleotides matching TRBD2. Germline V lookup: CDR1 LGHNA, CDR2 YSLEER. V was pared by 4 bases and J by 7 bases, with 6 bases of the junction left unmatched. This CDR3 has 15 residues. The CDR3 sequence is CASSPAGGLVGELFF. The CDR3 nucleotides are TGCGCCAGCAGCCCAGCGGGAGGGCTTGTCGGGGAGCTGTTTTTT.

The gene calls are TRBV30 and TRBJ1-1; D gene unclear. The germline V gene encodes CDR1 GTSNPN and CDR2 SVGIG (reference sequence). V lost 7 bases and J 11 bases, leaving 11 bases between the germline ends. The CDR3 is 9 amino acids. The CDR3 is CALGPGAFF. In DNA, the CDR3 is TGTGCCTTAGGGCCGGGGGCTTTCTTT.

V and J are TRBV5-6 and TRBJ2-1; unclear D gene. Germline assignment: CDR1 SGHDT and CDR2 YYEEEE. The CDR3 extends over 12 amino acids. V lost 4 bases and J lost 6, with 8 bases in between. CDR3 coding DNA: TGTGCCAGCAGCAAGTGGGGCAATGAGCAGTTCTTC. Its protein product is CASSKWGNEQFF.

The chain combines TRBV27 with TRBJ1-6, with D maybe TRBD1 (5 bases). V shed 5 bases and J shed 4 bases, with 9 bases lying between them. CDR1 is MNHEY, CDR2 SMNVEV, per germline (reference sequence). The CDR3 length is 14 residues. CDR3 nucleotide sequence: TGTGCCAGCAGTAATCGACAGTATAATTCACCCCTCCACTTT. Translation: CASSNRQYNSPLHF.

The rearrangement links TRBV7-6 to TRBJ1-5, with D possibly TRBD1 on 5 matching bases. Between the trimmed V and J ends, which lost 1 base and 0 bases, there was a span of 10 bases. The V gene's germline CDR1 is SGHVS and CDR2 FNYEAQ. The CDR3 is 16 amino acids. Here the CDR3 reads CASSLVAGYSNQPQHF. CDR3 coding DNA: TGTGCCAGCAGCTTAGTCGCAGGGTATAGCAATCAGCCCCAGCATTTT.